A selection of T cell receptor beta chains follows, all from one sample in a study of vaccination effects on CD4 cells after COVID-19. These receptors' targets are unknown. Assay used: immunoSEQ multiplex PCR; TCRdb lists only in-frame clones, some missing. The table records about 45,000 clones, approximately 70% of them present only once. Sequenced here: CD4+ T cells from PBMCs cultured with a peptide pool, sampled before COVID-19 vaccination. The origin of the receptors is a human donor who had a prior SARS-CoV-2 infection. CDR3s include the opening cysteine and the closing phenylalanine or tryptophan. The order of the fields is CDR3 DNA, CDR3 protein, V gene, D gene, J gene, clone size. A D gene is named only where the DNA matches it firmly. Expanded clones are given a class, and other clones once, few, many or no size at all.

TGTGCCAGCAGTTACCCGACAGGGGGACCTAACTATGGCTACACCTTC,CASSYPTGGPNYGYTF,TRBV6-2/TRBV6-3,TRBD1,TRBJ1-2,NA
TGTGCCAGCAGCCAGCTCTTTAGACAGGGGAATGAAAAACTGTTTTTT,CASSQLFRQGNEKLFF,TRBV7-9,TRBD1,TRBJ1-4,once
TGTGCCACCAGTGAACCTACTAGCGGGCAGTCCCCCTACAATGAGCAGTTCTTC,CATSEPTSGQSPYNEQFF,TRBV24-1,TRBD2,TRBJ2-1,NA
TGTGCCAGCAGTGAATTTCAGGCCACAGATACGCAGTATTTT,CASSEFQATDTQYF,TRBV25-1,NA,TRBJ2-3,NA
TGTGCCAGCAGCTGGACAGGGGGTAGGACAGATACGCAGTATTTT,CASSWTGGRTDTQYF,TRBV7-3,TRBD1,TRBJ2-3,NA
TGTGCCAGCAGCCCGGGACAGGGGGAAGGACCGTACTTC,CASSPGQGEGPYF,TRBV3-1/TRBV3-2,TRBD1,TRBJ2-7,NA
TGTGCCAGCAGCCAAGAGTCCCGGGGGGCAAACACAGATACGCAGTATTTT,CASSQESRGANTDTQYF,TRBV4-2,NA,TRBJ2-3,NA
TGTGCCAGCAGCTTAGGGACAGGGGGTCCAAACATTCAGTACTTC,CASSLGTGGPNIQYF,TRBV7-2,TRBD1,TRBJ2-4,once
TGTGCCAGCAGCTTAGGACCCGCCGGGGGTGCCTACGAGCAGTACTTC,CASSLGPAGGAYEQYF,TRBV7-6,NA,TRBJ2-7,NA
TGTGCCAGCAGCTTAGCTTTCGGCAGGGAGACCCAGTACTTC,CASSLAFGRETQYF,TRBV11-3,NA,TRBJ2-5,NA
TGCGCCAGCAGACAAAATTCCGGGACAGGGTACCAAGAGACCCAGTACTTC,CASRQNSGTGYQETQYF,TRBV5-1,TRBD1,TRBJ2-5,NA
TGTGCCTGGAGCGGGGGTAGCAATCAGCCCCAGCATTTT,CAWSGGSNQPQHF,TRBV30,NA,TRBJ1-5,once
TGTGCCAGCAGTTACCATGGGGCAGAGCAGTACTTC,CASSYHGAEQYF,TRBV6-5,NA,TRBJ2-7,NA
TGTGCCAGCAGCCAAGTGGGGGGATGGTCCGGGGAGCTGTTTTTT,CASSQVGGWSGELFF,TRBV3-1/TRBV3-2,NA,TRBJ2-2,NA
TGTGCCAGTAGCGACAGGGTCAATCAGCCCCAGCATTTT,CASSDRVNQPQHF,TRBV19,TRBD1,TRBJ1-5,NA
TGTGCCAGCAGCGTAGGCAGGACGAACACTGAAGCTTTCTTT,CASSVGRTNTEAFF,TRBV9,NA,TRBJ1-1,NA
TGCGCCAGCAGCTTGTTCGGCGGCTACAATGAGCAGTTCTTC,CASSLFGGYNEQFF,TRBV5-1,NA,TRBJ2-1,NA
TGCGCCAGCACCCCTTCGACAGGGAGGTACACAGATACGCAGTATTTT,CASTPSTGRYTDTQYF,TRBV5-1,NA,TRBJ2-3,NA
TGTGCTAGCAGCTCCGCGGGGGGGGAATACAATGAGCAGTTCTTC,CASSSAGGEYNEQFF,TRBV7-7,TRBD2,TRBJ2-1,NA
TGTGCCAGCACCCTTGCACATACGCAGTATTTT,CASTLAHTQYF,TRBV7-9,NA,TRBJ2-3,NA
TGTGCCAGCAGCTTTCAGGGGACTAGCGGGAGTATTGAGACCCAGTACTTC,CASSFQGTSGSIETQYF,TRBV7-2,TRBD2,TRBJ2-5,NA
TGCGCCAGCTTCAAAGACAGGGCTACAGATACGCAGTATTTT,CASFKDRATDTQYF,TRBV5-1,TRBD1,TRBJ2-3,NA